The T cell receptor (beta chain) described here comes from a study of HIV-infected children after antiretroviral therapy interruption. Unique molecular identifiers were included in an RNA-based 3' RACE TCR library. TCRdb re-analysed the 3' RACE reads in MiXCR, keeping a single row per CDR3 protein. The data contain 14,000 to 15,000 distinct CDR3 sequences, about 3% of them singletons. Treatment: PENTA 11 planned treatment interruption arm or continuous ART arm. Germline V gene data show CDR1 as MNHEY and CDR2 as SVGEGT. Deletions cut 0 bases from V and 10 bases from J, with 9 bases between. The CDR3 runs to 13 residues.

The chain combines TRBV6-2 or TRBV6-3 with TRBJ2-2, with D unresolved. This sequence was found in a pool of human donors with HIV. The specimen was CD45RO+ CD8+ T cells from PBMCs, pooled from several time points, collected from a donor given antiretroviral therapy, either interrupted or continuous. The sample's subset: memory CD8+ CD45RO+ CD45RA- T cells. The CDR3, as DNA: TGTGCCAGCAGTTACTCGGTGGTCTCGGAGCTGTTTTTT. Translation: CASSYSVVSELFF.